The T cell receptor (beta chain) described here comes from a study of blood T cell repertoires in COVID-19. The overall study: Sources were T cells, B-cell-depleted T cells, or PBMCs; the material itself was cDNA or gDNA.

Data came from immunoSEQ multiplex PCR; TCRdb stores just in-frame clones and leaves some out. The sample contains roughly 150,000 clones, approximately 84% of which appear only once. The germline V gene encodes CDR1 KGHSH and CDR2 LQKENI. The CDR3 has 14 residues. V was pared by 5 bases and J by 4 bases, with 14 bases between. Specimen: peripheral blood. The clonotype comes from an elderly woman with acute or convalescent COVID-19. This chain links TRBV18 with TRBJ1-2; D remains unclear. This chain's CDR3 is CASSGPGASYGYTF. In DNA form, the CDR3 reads TGTGCCAGCTCAGGACCGGGAGCCAGCTATGGCTACACCTTC. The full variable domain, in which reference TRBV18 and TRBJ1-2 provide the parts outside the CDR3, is NAGVMQNPRHLVRRRGQEARLRCSPMKGHSHVYWYRQLPEEGLKFMVYLQKENIIDESGMPKERFSAEFPKEGPSILRIQQVVRGDSAAYFCASSGPGASYGYTFGSGTRLTVV.